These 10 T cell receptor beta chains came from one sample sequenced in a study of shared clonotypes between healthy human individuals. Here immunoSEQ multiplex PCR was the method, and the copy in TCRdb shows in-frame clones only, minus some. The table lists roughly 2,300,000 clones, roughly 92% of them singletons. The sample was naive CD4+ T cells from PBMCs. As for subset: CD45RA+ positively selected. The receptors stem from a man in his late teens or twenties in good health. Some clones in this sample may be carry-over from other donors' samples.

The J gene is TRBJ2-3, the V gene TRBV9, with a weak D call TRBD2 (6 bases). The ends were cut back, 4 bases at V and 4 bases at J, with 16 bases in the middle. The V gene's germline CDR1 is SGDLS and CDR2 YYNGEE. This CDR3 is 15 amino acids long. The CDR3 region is CASSPRGGAADTQYF. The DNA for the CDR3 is TGTGCCAGCAGCCCTCGCGGAGGGGCCGCAGATACGCAGTATTTT.

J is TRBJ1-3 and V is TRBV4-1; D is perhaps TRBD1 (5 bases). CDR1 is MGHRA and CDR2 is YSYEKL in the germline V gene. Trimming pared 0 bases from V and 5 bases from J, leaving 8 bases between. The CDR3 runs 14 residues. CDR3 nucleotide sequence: TGCGCCAGCAGCCAAGATCAGGGAAGAAACACCATATATTTT. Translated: CASSQDQGRNTIYF.

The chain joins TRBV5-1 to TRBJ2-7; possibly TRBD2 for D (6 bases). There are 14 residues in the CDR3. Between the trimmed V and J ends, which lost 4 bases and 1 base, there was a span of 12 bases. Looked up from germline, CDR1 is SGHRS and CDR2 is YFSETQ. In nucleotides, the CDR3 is TGCGCCAGCAGCCACCGGGACTTGTCCTACGAGCAGTACTTC. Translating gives CASSHRDLSYEQYF.

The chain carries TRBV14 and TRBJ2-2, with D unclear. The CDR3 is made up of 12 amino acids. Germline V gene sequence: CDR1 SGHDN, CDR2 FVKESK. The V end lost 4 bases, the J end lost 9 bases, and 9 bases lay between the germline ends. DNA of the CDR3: TGTGCCAGCAGCCGCCAAGGTTGGGAGCTGTTTTTT. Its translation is CASSRQGWELFF.

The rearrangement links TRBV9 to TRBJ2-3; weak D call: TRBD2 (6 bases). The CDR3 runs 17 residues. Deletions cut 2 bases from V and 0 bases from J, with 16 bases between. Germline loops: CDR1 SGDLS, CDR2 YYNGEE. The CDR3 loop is CASSVATGTFSTDTQYF. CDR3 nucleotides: TGTGCCAGCAGCGTCGCCACCGGGACTTTTAGCACAGATACGCAGTATTTT.

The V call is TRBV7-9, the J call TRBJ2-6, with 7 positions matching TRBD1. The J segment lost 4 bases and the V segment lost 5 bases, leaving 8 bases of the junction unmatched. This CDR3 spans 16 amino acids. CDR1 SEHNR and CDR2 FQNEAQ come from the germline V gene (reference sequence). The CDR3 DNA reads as TGTGCCAGCAGCCCCCACAGGGGCTCAGGGGCCAACGTCCTGACTTTC. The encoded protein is CASSPHRGSGANVLTF.

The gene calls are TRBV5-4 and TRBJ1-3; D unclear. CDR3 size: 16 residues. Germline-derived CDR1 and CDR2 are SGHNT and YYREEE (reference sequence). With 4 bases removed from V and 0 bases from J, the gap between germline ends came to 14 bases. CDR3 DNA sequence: TGTGCCAGCAGCGAGGCCCCGATCGGCTCTGGAAACACCATATATTTT. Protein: CASSEAPIGSGNTIYF. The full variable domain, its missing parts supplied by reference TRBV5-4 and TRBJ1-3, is ETGVTQSPTHLIKTRGQQVTLRCSSQSGHNTVSWYQQALGQGPQFIFQYYREEENGRGNFPPRFSGLQFPNYSSELNVNALELDDSALYLCASSEAPIGSGNTIYFGEGSWLTVV.

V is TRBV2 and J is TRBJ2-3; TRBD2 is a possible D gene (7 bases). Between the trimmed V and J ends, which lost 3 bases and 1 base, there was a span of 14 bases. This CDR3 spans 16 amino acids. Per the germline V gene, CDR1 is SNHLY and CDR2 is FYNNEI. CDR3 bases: TGTGCCAGCAGTGATCGGGGGGCGGGAGGCACAGATACGCAGTATTTT. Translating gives CASSDRGAGGTDTQYF.

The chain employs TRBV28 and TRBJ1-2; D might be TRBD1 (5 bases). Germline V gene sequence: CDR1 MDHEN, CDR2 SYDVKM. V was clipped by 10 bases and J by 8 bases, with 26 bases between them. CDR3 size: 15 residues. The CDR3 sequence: CANRTTGATSIGYTF. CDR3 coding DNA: TGTGCCAACAGGACAACAGGCGCCACCTCTATCGGCTACACCTTC.

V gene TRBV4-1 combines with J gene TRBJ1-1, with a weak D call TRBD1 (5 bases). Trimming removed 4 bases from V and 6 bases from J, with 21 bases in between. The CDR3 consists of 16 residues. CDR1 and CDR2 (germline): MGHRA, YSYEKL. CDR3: CASSLTGGGGRPEAFF. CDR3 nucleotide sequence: TGCGCCAGCAGCCTCACGGGCGGTGGGGGACGGCCTGAAGCTTTCTTT.